Below, 8 T cell receptor beta chains from the same sample are listed, as sequenced in a study of blood T cell repertoires in COVID-19. The table came from immunoSEQ multiplex PCR; TCRdb's copy has only in-frame clones and leaves some out. The data contain fewer than 300,000 clones, 88% of them singletons. The sample taken for sequencing was peripheral blood. All receptors come from a woman aged 40 to 49 who had recovered from COVID-19.

The gene calls are TRBV19 and TRBJ1-6; 10 bases match TRBD1. The CDR3 is 13 residues long. Germline values: CDR1 LNHDA, CDR2 SQIVND (reference sequence). The V segment lost 5 bases and the J segment 10 bases; nucleotides outside the gene matches: 2. The CDR3 DNA is TGTGCCAGTAGTCTGACAGGGGGCTCACCCCTCCACTTT. Amino acid sequence: CASSLTGGSPLHF.

V and J are TRBV3-1 (or the pseudogene TRBV3-2) and TRBJ2-1; TRBD2 matches at 11 bases. Germline lookup yields CDR1 LGHDT and CDR2 YNNKEL (reference sequence). V gave up 4 bases and J gave up 4 bases; unmatched junction bases: 3. The CDR3 has 15 amino acids. The CDR3 region has the DNA TGTGCCAGCAGCCTAGCGGGGGGGTCTTACAATGAGCAGTTCTTC. Translation gives CASSLAGGSYNEQFF.

The gene calls are TRBV14 and TRBJ2-7; 13 bases match TRBD2. Germline V CDR1 and CDR2: SGHDN, FVKESK. V lost 4 bases, J lost 2 bases, and 11 bases stayed unmatched. The CDR3 runs 18 residues. CDR3 residues: CASSPLFGLAGDPYEQYF. In DNA, the CDR3 is TGTGCCAGCAGCCCCCTATTTGGACTAGCGGGGGACCCCTACGAGCAGTACTTC.

In nucleotides, the CDR3 is TGTGCCAGCAGTGAATTCCACGCGGGGGAAAAACTGTTTTTT. Encoded protein: CASSEFHAGEKLFF. The chain employs TRBV25-1 and TRBJ1-4, with no clear D. Germline assignment: CDR1 MGHDK and CDR2 SYGVNS. This CDR3 contains 14 residues. V dropped 1 base and J dropped 8 bases, with 11 bases sitting between them. Full variable domain (remainder filled in from reference TRBV25-1 and TRBJ1-4): EADIYQTPRYLVIGTGKKITLECSQTMGHDKMYWYQQDPGMELHLIHYSYGVNSTEKGDLSSESTVSRIRTEHFPLTLESARPSHTSQYLCASSEFHAGEKLFFGSGTQLSVL.

The rearrangement uses TRBV28 and TRBJ1-2; TRBD1 is a possible D gene (6 bases). The germline CDR1 and CDR2 sequences are MDHEN and SYDVKM. CDR3 size: 12 residues. The V end was cut by 5 bases, the J end by 6 bases, with 10 bases between. CDR3 loop: CASSPHRDGYTF. The CDR3 DNA reads TGTGCCAGCAGTCCCCACAGGGATGGCTACACCTTC.

V gene TRBV24-1 combines with J gene TRBJ1-4, with a possible D match to TRBD1 (6 bases). Germline assignment: CDR1 KGHDR and CDR2 SFDVKD. V was clipped by 3 bases and J by 4 bases, with 11 bases between them. The CDR3 consists of 15 residues. The CDR3 loop reads CATSDPDSHNEKLFF. For the CDR3, the DNA is TGTGCCACCAGTGATCCGGACAGCCATAATGAAAAACTGTTTTTT.

This clone was counted a single time. The gene calls are TRBV28 and TRBJ2-5, with a possible D match to TRBD2 (5 bases). Per the germline V gene, CDR1 is MDHEN and CDR2 is SYDVKM. This CDR3 has 15 amino acids. Trimming took off 2 bases at V and 2 bases at J, with 12 bases between the two ends. The CDR3 sequence is CASSLPRRTQETQYF. DNA of the CDR3: TGTGCCAGCAGTTTACCCCGCAGGACTCAAGAGACCCAGTACTTC.

The CDR3 region is CASSIGRGTHSGNTIYF. The CDR3 DNA is TGTGCCAGTAGTATAGGTCGGGGGACCCACTCTGGAAACACCATATATTTT. The chain uses TRBV19 and TRBJ1-3, with a possible D match to TRBD1 (5 bases). Trimming removed 1 base from V and 0 bases from J, with 13 bases in between. CDR1 and CDR2 from the germline V gene are LNHDA and SQIVND (reference sequence). The CDR3 has 17 amino acids.